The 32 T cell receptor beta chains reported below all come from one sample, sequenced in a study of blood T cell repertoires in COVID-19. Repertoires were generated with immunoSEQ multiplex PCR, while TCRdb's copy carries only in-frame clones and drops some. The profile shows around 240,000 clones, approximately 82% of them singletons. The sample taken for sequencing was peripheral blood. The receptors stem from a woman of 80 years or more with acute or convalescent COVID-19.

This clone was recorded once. The CDR3 spells CASSPRDRDSPLHF. CDR3 coding DNA: TGTGCCAGTAGTCCGCGGGACAGGGATTCACCCCTCCACTTT. This sequence joins TRBV19 and TRBJ1-6, with 9 nucleotides matching TRBD1. The V gene end was trimmed by 5 bases and the J gene end by 8 bases; junction bases not matched to a gene: 4. From germline, CDR1 is LNHDA and CDR2 SQIVND (reference sequence). The CDR3 is 14 amino acids.

CDR3 nucleotide sequence: TGTGCCAGCAGTTACGGGGGTAGCGGGATCCTCTACAATGAGCAGTTCTTC. Protein: CASSYGGSGILYNEQFF. The chain couples TRBV6-2 or TRBV6-3 to TRBJ2-1; TRBD2 matches 8 bases. CDR1 and CDR2 (germline): MNHEY, SVGEGT. V gave up 2 bases and J gave up 3 bases; unmatched junction bases: 9. There are 17 residues in the CDR3.

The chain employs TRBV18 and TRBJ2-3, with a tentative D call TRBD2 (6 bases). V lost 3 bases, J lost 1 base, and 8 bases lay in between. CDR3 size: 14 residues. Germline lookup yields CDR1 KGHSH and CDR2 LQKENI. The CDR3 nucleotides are TGTGCCAGCTCACCGGGACTTGGCACAGATACGCAGTATTTT. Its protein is CASSPGLGTDTQYF.

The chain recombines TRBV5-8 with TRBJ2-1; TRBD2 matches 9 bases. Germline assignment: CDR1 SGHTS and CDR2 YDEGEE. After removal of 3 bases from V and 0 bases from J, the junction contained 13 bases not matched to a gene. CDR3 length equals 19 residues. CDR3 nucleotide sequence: TGTGCCAGCAGCTCTCCCGGGACTAGCCGCCTGACCTCCTACAATGAGCAGTTCTTC. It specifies CASSSPGTSRLTSYNEQFF.

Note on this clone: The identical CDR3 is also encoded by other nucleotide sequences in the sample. CDR3 DNA: TGTGCCAGCAGTTTGGTCTCCGGAGGTGAAAAACTGTTTTTT. It yields the protein CASSLVSGGEKLFF. The chain joins TRBV6-2 or TRBV6-3 to TRBJ1-4; D gene uncertain. Germline V lookup: CDR1 MNHEY, CDR2 SVGEGT. Trimming cost V 4 bases and J 7 bases, with 13 bases left between them. The CDR3 has 14 residues.

CDR3 DNA sequence: TGTGCCAGCAGCTCCTACGGGACAGGGGGAAAGAACACTGAAGCTTTCTTT. Protein: CASSSYGTGGKNTEAFF. V and J are TRBV7-9 and TRBJ1-1, with 11 bases aligning to TRBD1. Germline CDR1 reads SEHNR; CDR2 reads FQNEAQ (reference sequence). This CDR3 is built from 17 residues. The V gene end was trimmed by 4 bases and the J gene end by 1 base; junction bases not matched to a gene: 8. Based on the CDR3 plus reference TRBV7-9 and TRBJ1-1, the full variable domain is DTGVSQNPRHKITKRGQNVTFRCDPISEHNRLYWYRQTLGQGPEFLTYFQNEAQLEKSRLLSDRFSAERPKGSFSTLEIQRTEQGDSAMYLCASSSYGTGGKNTEAFFGQGTRLTVV.

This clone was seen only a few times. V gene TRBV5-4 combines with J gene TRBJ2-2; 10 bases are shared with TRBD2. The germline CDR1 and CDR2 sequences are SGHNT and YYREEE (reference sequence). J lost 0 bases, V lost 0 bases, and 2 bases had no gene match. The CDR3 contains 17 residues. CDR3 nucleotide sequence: TGTGCCAGCAGCTTGGTTCTAGCGGGGGCGAACACCGGGGAGCTGTTTTTT. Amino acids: CASSLVLAGANTGELFF.

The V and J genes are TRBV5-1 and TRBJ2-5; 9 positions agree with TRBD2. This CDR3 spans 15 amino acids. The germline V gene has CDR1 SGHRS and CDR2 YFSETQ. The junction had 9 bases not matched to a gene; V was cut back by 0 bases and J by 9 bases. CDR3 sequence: CASSLVAGGSSSQYF. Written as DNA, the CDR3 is TGCGCCAGCAGCTTGGTCGCGGGGGGGTCAAGCTCCCAGTACTTC.

In nucleotides, the CDR3 is TGCGCCAGCAGCCCGCGACAGGGGCGGGAATATAATTCACCCCTCCACTTT. Its translation is CASSPRQGREYNSPLHF. J is TRBJ1-6 and V is TRBV5-1, with TRBD1 matching 8 bases. The CDR3 sequence is 17 residues long. Germline loops: CDR1 SGHRS, CDR2 YFSETQ. Unmatched junction bases numbered 10, after V lost 4 bases and J lost 4 bases. The complete variable domain, with remaining parts taken from reference TRBV5-1 and TRBJ1-6, reads KAGVTQTPRYLIKTRGQQVTLSCSPISGHRSVSWYQQTPGQGLQFLFEYFSETQRNKGNFPGRFSGRQFSNSRSEMNVSTLELGDSALYLCASSPRQGREYNSPLHFGNGTRLTVT.

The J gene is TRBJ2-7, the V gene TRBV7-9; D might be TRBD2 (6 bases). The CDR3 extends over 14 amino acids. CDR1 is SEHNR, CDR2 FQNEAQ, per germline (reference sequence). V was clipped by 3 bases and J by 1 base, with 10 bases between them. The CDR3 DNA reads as TGTGCCAGCAGCTTCATTAGCGGATCCTACGAGCAGTACTTC. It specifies CASSFISGSYEQYF.

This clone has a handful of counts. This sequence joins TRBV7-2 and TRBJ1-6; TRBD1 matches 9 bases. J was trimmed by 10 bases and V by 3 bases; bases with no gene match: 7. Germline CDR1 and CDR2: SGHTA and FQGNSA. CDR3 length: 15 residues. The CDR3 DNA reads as TGTGCCAGCAGCTTGTCGGGACAGGGCAAGTCACCCCTCCACTTT. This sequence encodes CASSLSGQGKSPLHF.

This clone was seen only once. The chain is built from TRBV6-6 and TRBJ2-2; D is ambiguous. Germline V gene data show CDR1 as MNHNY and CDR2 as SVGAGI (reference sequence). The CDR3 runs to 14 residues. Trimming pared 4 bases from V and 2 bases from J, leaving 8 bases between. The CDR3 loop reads CASSSRTNTGELFF. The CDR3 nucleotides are TGTGCCAGCAGTTCGAGAACTAACACCGGGGAGCTGTTTTTT.

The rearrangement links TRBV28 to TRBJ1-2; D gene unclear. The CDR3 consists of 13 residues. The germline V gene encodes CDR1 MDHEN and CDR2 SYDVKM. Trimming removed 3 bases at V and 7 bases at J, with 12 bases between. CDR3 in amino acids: CASSLATQFGYTF. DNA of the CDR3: TGTGCCAGCAGTTTGGCCACCCAATTTGGCTACACCTTC.

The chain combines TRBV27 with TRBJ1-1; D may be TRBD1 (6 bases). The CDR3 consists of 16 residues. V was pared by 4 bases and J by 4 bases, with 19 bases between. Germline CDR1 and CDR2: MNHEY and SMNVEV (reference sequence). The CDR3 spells CASSSPGHPGGTEAFF. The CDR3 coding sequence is TGTGCCAGCAGTTCACCGGGACACCCCGGCGGCACTGAAGCTTTCTTT.

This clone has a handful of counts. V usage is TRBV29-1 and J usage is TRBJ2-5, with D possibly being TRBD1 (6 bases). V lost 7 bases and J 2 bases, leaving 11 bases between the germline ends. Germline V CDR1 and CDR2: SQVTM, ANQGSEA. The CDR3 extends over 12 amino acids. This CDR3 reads CSAGGQQETQYF. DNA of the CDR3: TGCAGCGCCGGAGGACAGCAAGAGACCCAGTACTTC.

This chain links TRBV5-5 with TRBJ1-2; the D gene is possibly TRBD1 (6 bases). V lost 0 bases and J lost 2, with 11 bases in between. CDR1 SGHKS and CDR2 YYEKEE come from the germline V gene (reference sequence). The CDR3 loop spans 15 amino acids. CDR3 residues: CASSLGSDRNYGYTF. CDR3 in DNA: TGTGCCAGCAGCTTGGGGTCGGACAGAAACTATGGCTACACCTTC.

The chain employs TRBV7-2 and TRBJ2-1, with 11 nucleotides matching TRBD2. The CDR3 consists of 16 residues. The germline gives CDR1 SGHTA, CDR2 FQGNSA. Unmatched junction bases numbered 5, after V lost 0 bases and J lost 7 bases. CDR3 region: CASSLARLAGSNEQFF. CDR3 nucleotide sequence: TGTGCCAGCAGCTTAGCTAGACTAGCGGGGTCTAATGAGCAGTTCTTC.

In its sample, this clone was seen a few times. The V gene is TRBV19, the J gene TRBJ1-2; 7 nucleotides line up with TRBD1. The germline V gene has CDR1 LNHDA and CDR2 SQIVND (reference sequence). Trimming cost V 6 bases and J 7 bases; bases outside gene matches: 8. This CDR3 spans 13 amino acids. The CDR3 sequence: CASSRDRAGGYTF. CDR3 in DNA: TGTGCCAGTAGCCGAGACAGGGCTGGTGGCTACACCTTC.

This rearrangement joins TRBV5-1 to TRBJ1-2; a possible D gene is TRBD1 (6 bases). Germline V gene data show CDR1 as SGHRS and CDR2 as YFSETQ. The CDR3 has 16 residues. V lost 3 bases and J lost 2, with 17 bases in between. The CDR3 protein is CASSYAGASGNYGYTF. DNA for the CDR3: TGCGCCAGCAGCTACGCAGGGGCCTCCGGCAACTATGGCTACACCTTC.

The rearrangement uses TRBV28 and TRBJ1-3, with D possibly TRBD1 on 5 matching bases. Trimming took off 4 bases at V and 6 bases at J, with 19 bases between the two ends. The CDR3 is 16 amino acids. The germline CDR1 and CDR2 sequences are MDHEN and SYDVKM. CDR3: CASSSPPGGKKNTIYF. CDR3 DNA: TGTGCCAGCAGTTCCCCTCCGGGGGGGAAGAAAAACACCATATATTTT.

This CDR3 reads CASRIQGAYYGYTF. CDR3 DNA: TGTGCCAGCAGAATACAGGGGGCCTACTATGGCTACACCTTC. J is TRBJ1-2 and V is TRBV27; TRBD1 agrees at 9 bases. CDR1 MNHEY and CDR2 SMNVEV come from the germline V gene (reference sequence). The J segment lost 3 bases and the V segment lost 6 bases, leaving 5 bases of the junction unmatched. CDR3 length equals 14 residues.

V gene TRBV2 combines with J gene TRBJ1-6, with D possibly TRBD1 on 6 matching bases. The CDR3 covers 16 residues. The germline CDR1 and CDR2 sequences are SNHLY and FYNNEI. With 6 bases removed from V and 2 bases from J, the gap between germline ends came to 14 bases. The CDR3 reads CASRKDKGAYNSPLHF. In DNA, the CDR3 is TGTGCCAGCAGGAAGGACAAGGGGGCCTATAATTCACCCCTCCACTTT.

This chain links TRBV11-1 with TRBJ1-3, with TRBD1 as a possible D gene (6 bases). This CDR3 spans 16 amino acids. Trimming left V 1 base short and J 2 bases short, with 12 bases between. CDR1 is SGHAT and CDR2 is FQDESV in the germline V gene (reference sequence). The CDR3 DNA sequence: TGTGCCAGCAGCTTAGAGCTGGGGGCGACTGGAAACACCATATATTTT. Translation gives CASSLELGATGNTIYF.

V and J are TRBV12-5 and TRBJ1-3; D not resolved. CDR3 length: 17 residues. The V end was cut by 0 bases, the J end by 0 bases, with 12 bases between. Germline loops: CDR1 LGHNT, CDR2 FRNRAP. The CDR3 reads CASGLVPGTRSGNTIYF. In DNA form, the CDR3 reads TGTGCTAGTGGTTTGGTACCTGGCACCCGCTCTGGAAACACCATATATTTT. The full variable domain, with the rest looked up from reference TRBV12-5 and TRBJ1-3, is DARVTQTPRHKVTEMGQEVTMRCQPILGHNTVFWYRQTMMQGLELLAYFRNRAPLDDSGMPKDRFSAEMPDATLATLKIQPSEPRDSAVYFCASGLVPGTRSGNTIYFGEGSWLTVV.

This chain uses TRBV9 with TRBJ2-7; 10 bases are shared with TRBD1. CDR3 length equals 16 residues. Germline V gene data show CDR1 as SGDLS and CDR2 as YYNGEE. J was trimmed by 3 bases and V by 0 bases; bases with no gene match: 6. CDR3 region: CASSVGLRTGGYEQYF. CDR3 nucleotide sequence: TGTGCCAGCAGCGTAGGGCTACGGACAGGGGGCTACGAGCAGTACTTC.

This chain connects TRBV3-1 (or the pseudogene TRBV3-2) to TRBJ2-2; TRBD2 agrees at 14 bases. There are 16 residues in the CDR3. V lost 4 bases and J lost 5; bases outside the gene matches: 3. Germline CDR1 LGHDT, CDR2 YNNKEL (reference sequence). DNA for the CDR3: TGTGCCAGCAGCCTTGGACTAGCGGGAGGAACCGGGGAGCTGTTTTTT. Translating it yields CASSLGLAGGTGELFF.

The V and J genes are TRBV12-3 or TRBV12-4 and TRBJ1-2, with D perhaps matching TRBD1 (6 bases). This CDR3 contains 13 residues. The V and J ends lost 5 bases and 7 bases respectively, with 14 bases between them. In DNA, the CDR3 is TGTGCCAGCAGTCCGAGCCGACAGGTTGGCTACACCTTC. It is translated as CASSPSRQVGYTF.

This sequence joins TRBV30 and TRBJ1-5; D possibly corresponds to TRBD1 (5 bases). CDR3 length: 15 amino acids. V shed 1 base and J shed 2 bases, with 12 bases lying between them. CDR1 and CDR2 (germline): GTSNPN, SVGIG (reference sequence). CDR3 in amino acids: CAWSDGGPRNQPQHF. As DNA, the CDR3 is TGTGCCTGGAGTGACGGGGGACCGCGCAATCAGCCCCAGCATTTT. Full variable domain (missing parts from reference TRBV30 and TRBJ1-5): SQTIHQWPATLVQPVGSPLSLECTVEGTSNPNLYWYRQAAGRGLQLLFYSVGIGQISSEVPQNLSASRPQDRQFILSSKKLLLSDSGFYLCAWSDGGPRNQPQHFGDGTRLSIL.

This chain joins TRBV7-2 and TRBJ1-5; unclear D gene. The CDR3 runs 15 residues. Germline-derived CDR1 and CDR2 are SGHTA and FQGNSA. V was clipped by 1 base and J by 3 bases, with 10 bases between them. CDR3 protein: CASSLGQIFNQPQHF. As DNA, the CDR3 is TGTGCCAGCAGCTTAGGGCAAATCTTCAATCAGCCCCAGCATTTT. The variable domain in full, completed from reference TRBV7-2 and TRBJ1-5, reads GAGVSQSPSNKVTEKGKDVELRCDPISGHTALYWYRQSLGQGLEFLIYFQGNSAPDKSGLPSDRFSAERTGGSVSTLTIQRTQQEDSAVYLCASSLGQIFNQPQHFGDGTRLSIL.

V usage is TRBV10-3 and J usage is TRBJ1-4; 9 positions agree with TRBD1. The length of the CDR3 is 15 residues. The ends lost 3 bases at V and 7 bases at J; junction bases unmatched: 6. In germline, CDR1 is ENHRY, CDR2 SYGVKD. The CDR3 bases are TGTGCCATCAGTGATACGACAGGGGGGGGTGAAAAACTGTTTTTT. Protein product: CAISDTTGGGEKLFF.

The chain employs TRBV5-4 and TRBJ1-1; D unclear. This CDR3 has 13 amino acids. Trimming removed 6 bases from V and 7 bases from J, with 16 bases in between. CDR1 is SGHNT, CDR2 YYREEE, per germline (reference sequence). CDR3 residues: CASTSDVGLEAFF. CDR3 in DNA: TGTGCCAGCACCTCGGACGTTGGACTTGAAGCTTTCTTT.

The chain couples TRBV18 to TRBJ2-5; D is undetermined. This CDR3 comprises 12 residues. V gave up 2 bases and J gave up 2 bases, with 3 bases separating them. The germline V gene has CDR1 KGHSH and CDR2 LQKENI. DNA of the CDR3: TGTGCCAGCTCACCAACTCAAGAGACCCAGTACTTC. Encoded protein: CASSPTQETQYF.